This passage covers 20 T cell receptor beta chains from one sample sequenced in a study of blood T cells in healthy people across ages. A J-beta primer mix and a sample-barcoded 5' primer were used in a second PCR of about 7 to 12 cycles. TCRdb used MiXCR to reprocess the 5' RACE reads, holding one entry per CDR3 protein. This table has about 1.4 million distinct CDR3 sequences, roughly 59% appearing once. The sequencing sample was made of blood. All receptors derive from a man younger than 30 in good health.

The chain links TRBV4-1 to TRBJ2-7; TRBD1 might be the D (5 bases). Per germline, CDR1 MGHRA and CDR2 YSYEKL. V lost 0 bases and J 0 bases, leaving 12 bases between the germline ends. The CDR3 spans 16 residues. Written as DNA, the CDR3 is TGCGCCAGCAGCCAAGATTGGCAGGGTAGCTCCTACGAGCAGTACTTC. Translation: CASSQDWQGSSYEQYF.

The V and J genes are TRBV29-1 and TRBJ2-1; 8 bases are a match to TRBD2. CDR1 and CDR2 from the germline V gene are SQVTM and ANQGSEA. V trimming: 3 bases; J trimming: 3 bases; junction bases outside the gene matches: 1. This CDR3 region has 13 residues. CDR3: CSVEGTSYNEQFF. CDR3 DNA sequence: TGCAGCGTTGAGGGGACTAGCTACAATGAGCAGTTCTTC.

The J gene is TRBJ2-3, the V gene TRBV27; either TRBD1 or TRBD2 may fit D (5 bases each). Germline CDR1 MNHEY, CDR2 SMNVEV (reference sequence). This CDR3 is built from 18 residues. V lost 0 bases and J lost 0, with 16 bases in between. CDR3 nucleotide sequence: TGTGCCAGCAGTTTATCCGAGGGACCTGTCTCTAGCACAGATACGCAGTATTTT. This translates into CASSLSEGPVSSTDTQYF.

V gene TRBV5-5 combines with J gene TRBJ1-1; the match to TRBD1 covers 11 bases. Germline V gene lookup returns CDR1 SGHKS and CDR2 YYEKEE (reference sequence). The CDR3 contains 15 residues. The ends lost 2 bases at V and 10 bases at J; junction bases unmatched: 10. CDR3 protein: CASSLHPGQGVPAFF. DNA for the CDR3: TGTGCCAGCAGCTTACACCCGGGACAGGGGGTTCCAGCTTTCTTT.

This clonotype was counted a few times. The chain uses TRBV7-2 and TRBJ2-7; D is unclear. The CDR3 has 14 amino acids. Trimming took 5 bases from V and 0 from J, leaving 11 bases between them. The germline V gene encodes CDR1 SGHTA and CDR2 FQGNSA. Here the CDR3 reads CASSPTMGSYEQYF. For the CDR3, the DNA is TGTGCCAGCAGCCCTACCATGGGCTCCTACGAGCAGTACTTC.

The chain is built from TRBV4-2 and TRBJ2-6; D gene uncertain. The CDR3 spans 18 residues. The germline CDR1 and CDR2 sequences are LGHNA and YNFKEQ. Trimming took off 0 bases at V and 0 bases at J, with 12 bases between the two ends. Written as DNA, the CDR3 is TGTGCCAGCAGCCAAGATGCCCAGGTTGTCTCTGGGGCCAACGTCCTGACTTTC. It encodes CASSQDAQVVSGANVLTF.

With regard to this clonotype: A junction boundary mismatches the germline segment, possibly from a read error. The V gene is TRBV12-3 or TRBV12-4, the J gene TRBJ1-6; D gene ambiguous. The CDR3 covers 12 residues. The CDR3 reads CASSTRLSSLHF. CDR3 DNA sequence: TGTGCCAGCAGTACCCGACTTTCATCCCTCCACTTT.

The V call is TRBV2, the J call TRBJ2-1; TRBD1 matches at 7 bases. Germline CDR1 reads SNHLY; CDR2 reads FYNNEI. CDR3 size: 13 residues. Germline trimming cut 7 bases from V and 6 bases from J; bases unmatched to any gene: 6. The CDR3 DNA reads TGTGCCAGCATCCCAGACAGGGTCAATGAGCAGTTCTTC. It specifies CASIPDRVNEQFF.

Here the CDR3 DNA reads TGTGCCAGCAACCCTTCGAACACCGGGGAGCTGTTTTTT. Translation: CASNPSNTGELFF. The V gene is TRBV7-9, the J gene TRBJ2-2; D is ambiguous. The CDR3 has 13 amino acids. Germline V gene data show CDR1 as SEHNR and CDR2 as FQNEAQ (reference sequence). With 7 bases removed from V and 0 bases from J, the gap between germline ends came to 6 bases.

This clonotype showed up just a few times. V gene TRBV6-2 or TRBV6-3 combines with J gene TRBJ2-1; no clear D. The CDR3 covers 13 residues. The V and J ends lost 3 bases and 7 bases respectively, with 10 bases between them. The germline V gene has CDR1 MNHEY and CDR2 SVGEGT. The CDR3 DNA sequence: TGTGCCAGCAGTTATTATAGTTTGAATGAGCAGTTCTTC. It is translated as CASSYYSLNEQFF.

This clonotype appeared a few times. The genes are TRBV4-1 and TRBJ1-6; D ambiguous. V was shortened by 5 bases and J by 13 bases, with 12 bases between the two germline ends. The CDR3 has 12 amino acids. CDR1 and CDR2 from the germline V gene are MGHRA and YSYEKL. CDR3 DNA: TGCGCCAGCAGCGAAGGATCTTTGCCCCTCCACTTT. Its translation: CASSEGSLPLHF.

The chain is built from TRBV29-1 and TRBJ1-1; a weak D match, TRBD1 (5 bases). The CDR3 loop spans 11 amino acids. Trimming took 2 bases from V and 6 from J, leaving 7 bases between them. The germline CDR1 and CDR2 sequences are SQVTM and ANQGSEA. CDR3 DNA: TGCAGCGTTGAAACGGGACCTGAAGCTTTCTTT. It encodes CSVETGPEAFF.

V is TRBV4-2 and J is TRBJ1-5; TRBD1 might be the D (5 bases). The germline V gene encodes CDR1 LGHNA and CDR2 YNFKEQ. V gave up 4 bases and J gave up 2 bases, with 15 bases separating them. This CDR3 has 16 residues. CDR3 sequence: CASSPLAGGGNQPQHF. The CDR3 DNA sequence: TGTGCCAGCAGCCCCCTCGCCGGGGGTGGCAATCAGCCCCAGCATTTT.

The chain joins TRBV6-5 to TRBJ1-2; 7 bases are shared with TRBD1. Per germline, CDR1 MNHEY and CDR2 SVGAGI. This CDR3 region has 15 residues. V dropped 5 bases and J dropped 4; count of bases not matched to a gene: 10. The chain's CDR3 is CASSDPGTAFYGYTF. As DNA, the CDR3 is TGTGCCAGCAGTGACCCCGGGACAGCTTTCTATGGCTACACCTTC.

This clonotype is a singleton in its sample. The CDR3 here is CASSQDRWKETQYF. For the CDR3, the DNA is TGCGCCAGCAGCCAAGATCGGTGGAAAGAGACCCAGTACTTC. V and J are TRBV4-3 and TRBJ2-4; D is uncertain. The DNA end is a closer match to TRBJ2-5, so the J assignment may be wrong. There are 14 residues in the CDR3. Germline V gene lookup returns CDR1 LGHNA and CDR2 YSLEER.

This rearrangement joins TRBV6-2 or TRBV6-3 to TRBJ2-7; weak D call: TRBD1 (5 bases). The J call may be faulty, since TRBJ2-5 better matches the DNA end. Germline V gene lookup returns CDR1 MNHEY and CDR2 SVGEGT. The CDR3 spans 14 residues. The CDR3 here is CASSQGHSLETQYF. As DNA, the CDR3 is TGTGCCAGCAGCCAAGGACATAGCCTAGAGACCCAGTACTTC.

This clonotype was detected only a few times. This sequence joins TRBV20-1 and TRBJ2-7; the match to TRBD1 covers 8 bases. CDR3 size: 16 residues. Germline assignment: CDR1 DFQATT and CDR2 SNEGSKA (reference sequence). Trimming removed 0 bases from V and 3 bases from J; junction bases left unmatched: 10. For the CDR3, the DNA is TGCAGTGCTAGAGACCTGGACAGGGAAGGTATCTACGAGCAGTACTTC. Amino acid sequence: CSARDLDREGIYEQYF.

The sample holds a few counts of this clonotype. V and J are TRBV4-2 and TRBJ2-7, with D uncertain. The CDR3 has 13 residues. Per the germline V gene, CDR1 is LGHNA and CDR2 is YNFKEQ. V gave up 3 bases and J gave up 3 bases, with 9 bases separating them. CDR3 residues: CASSQRQNYEQYF. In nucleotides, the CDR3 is TGTGCCAGCAGCCAGAGACAAAACTACGAGCAGTACTTC.

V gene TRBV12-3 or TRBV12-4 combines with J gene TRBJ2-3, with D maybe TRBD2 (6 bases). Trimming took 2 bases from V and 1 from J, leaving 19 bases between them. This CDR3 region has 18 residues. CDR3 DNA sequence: TGTGCCAGCAGTTTAATCTTGGGTAGCGGATTCCGCACAGATACGCAGTATTTT. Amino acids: CASSLILGSGFRTDTQYF.

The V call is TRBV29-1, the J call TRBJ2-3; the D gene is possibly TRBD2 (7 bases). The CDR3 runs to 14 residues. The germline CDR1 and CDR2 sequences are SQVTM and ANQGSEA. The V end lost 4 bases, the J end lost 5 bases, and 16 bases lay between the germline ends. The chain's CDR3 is CSVVWGGRGDTQYF. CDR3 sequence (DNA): TGCAGCGTTGTATGGGGGGGCCGGGGAGATACGCAGTATTTT.